Following are 25 T cell receptor beta chains from one sample sequenced in a study of T cell responses to AZD1222 COVID-19 vaccine. Profiled with immunoSEQ multiplex PCR; TCRdb holds only in-frame clones, not every one. The data show 80,000 or so clones, over 65% seen once. The sequencing used peripheral blood, collected 28 days after the second dose of the MenACWY control vaccine. These TCRs come from an adult who received the MenACWY meningococcal vaccine as a control.

J is TRBJ1-1 and V is TRBV9, with a possible D match to TRBD1 (5 bases). Per germline, CDR1 SGDLS and CDR2 YYNGEE. Trimming cost V 4 bases and J 5 bases, with 15 bases left between them. There are 14 residues in the CDR3. This CDR3 is CASSPEGPSTEAFF. The DNA for the CDR3 is TGTGCCAGCAGCCCTGAGGGACCCTCAACTGAAGCTTTCTTT.

This clone was recorded a few times. The V and J genes are TRBV30 and TRBJ1-5; tentative D call: TRBD1 (5 bases). V gave up 6 bases and J gave up 4 bases, with 16 bases separating them. Germline V gene lookup returns CDR1 GTSNPN and CDR2 SVGIG (reference sequence). The CDR3 consists of 14 residues. The CDR3 sequence is CACSMSGGNQPQHF. CDR3 DNA: TGTGCCTGCTCCATGAGCGGGGGGAATCAGCCCCAGCATTTT.

The chain combines TRBV11-2 with TRBJ1-6, with D possibly TRBD1 on 5 matching bases. The V end was cut by 6 bases, the J end by 7 bases, with 22 bases between. Germline V gene data show CDR1 as SGHAT and CDR2 as FQNNGV. CDR3 length: 17 residues. The CDR3 reads CASRGRRDRGDNSPLHF. The CDR3 bases are TGTGCCAGCAGAGGCAGGCGGGATCGGGGGGACAATTCACCCCTCCACTTT.

The chain joins TRBV29-1 to TRBJ2-3; a possible D gene is TRBD2 (6 bases). Germline V gene data show CDR1 as SQVTM and CDR2 as ANQGSEA. V lost 3 bases to trimming and J lost 3 bases, with 13 bases between them. The CDR3 is 14 residues long. The CDR3 region is CSVDLGEVTDTQYF. CDR3 coding DNA: TGCAGCGTTGACCTCGGGGAGGTGACAGATACGCAGTATTTT.

CDR3 in DNA: TGTGCCAGCAGGACCGGGACAGTGAACACTGAAGCTTTCTTT. It translates to CASRTGTVNTEAFF. The chain uses TRBV6-6 and TRBJ1-1, with 7 bases identical to TRBD1. J was trimmed by 0 bases and V by 6 bases; bases with no gene match: 4. CDR3 size: 14 residues. Per the germline V gene, CDR1 is MNHNY and CDR2 is SVGAGI (reference sequence).

Here the CDR3 DNA reads TGTGCCAGCAGTTGGGGATTTCAGCCCCAGCATTTT. Translated: CASSWGFQPQHF. The gene calls are TRBV28 and TRBJ1-5; D is unclear. V lost 4 bases and J lost 6, with 7 bases in between. The CDR3 extends over 12 amino acids. CDR1 MDHEN and CDR2 SYDVKM come from the germline V gene.

This rearrangement joins TRBV30 to TRBJ2-1; 9 bases agree with TRBD2. J was trimmed by 3 bases and V by 2 bases; bases with no gene match: 8. The CDR3 loop spans 16 amino acids. Germline CDR1 is GTSNPN and CDR2 is SVGIG (reference sequence). The CDR3 DNA is TGTGCCTGGAGTTTCGCCAGGACTAGCGACTACAATGAGCAGTTCTTC. This codes for CAWSFARTSDYNEQFF.

The rearrangement links TRBV4-3 to TRBJ1-2, with unresolved D. V dropped 0 bases and J dropped 4 bases, with 9 bases sitting between them. This CDR3 spans 14 amino acids. Looked up from germline, CDR1 is LGHNA and CDR2 is YSLEER. The CDR3, as DNA: TGCGCCAGCAGCCAAGATCTGGCGGTCTATGGCTACACCTTC. This sequence encodes CASSQDLAVYGYTF.

V usage is TRBV27 and J usage is TRBJ2-7; D unclear. In germline, CDR1 is MNHEY, CDR2 SMNVEV (reference sequence). V shed 2 bases and J shed 3 bases, with 8 bases lying between them. The CDR3 loop spans 13 amino acids. CDR3 region: CASSLRTSYEQYF. CDR3 bases: TGTGCCAGCAGTTTAAGGACGAGCTACGAGCAGTACTTC.

The chain couples TRBV3-1 (or the pseudogene TRBV3-2) to TRBJ1-1; 8 nucleotides line up with TRBD1. Germline trimming cut 4 bases from V and 1 base from J; bases unmatched to any gene: 5. This CDR3 comprises 15 residues. From germline, CDR1 is LGHDT and CDR2 YNNKEL (reference sequence). Here the CDR3 DNA reads TGTGCCAGCAGCCCTGGGACAGGCCCGAACACTGAAGCTTTCTTT. Its translation is CASSPGTGPNTEAFF.

This chain joins TRBV5-6 and TRBJ2-7; possibly TRBD1 or TRBD2 for D (5 bases each). V lost 4 bases, J lost 6 bases, and 20 bases lay in between. The CDR3 extends over 15 amino acids. Germline CDR1 is SGHDT and CDR2 is YYEEEE. The CDR3: CASSRDGSNGREQYF. The CDR3 region has the DNA TGTGCCAGCAGCCGGGACGGATCAAATGGTCGCGAGCAGTACTTC.

The J gene is TRBJ1-1, the V gene TRBV29-1; D gene uncertain. Trimming took 0 bases from V and 4 from J, leaving 15 bases between them. Germline CDR1 reads SQVTM; CDR2 reads ANQGSEA. This CDR3 spans 15 amino acids. The chain's CDR3 is CSVEDQAGRGTEAFF. As DNA, the CDR3 is TGCAGCGTTGAAGATCAGGCGGGTCGGGGCACTGAAGCTTTCTTT.

This rearrangement joins TRBV28 to TRBJ1-3; a weak D match, TRBD1 (5 bases). The CDR3 has 13 amino acids. The V end lost 6 bases, the J end lost 2 bases, and 8 bases lay between the germline ends. Germline CDR1 MDHEN, CDR2 SYDVKM. CDR3 coding DNA: TGTGCCAGCAGGAGACAGACTGGAAACACCATATATTTT. It encodes CASRRQTGNTIYF.

The V call is TRBV12-3 or TRBV12-4, the J call TRBJ1-2; D uncertain. Trimming cost V 4 bases and J 8 bases, with 2 bases left between them. CDR3 length: 9 residues. For the CDR3, the DNA is TGTGCCAGCAGTTACGGCTACACCTTC. The encoded protein is CASSYGYTF.

The chain has TRBV7-2 and TRBJ2-4; 8 positions agree with TRBD2. The CDR3 loop spans 18 amino acids. J lost 0 bases, V lost 4 bases, and 11 bases had no gene match. Germline CDR1 and CDR2: SGHTA and FQGNSA. The CDR3 sequence: CASSSRGGGGSAKNIQYF. CDR3 coding DNA: TGTGCCAGCAGCTCCCGCGGGGGCGGGGGGTCAGCCAAAAACATTCAGTACTTC.

This clone showed up just once. The chain couples TRBV28 to TRBJ1-3; D is ambiguous. Germline CDR1 is MDHEN and CDR2 is SYDVKM. This CDR3 spans 15 amino acids. Trimming shortened V by 5 bases and J by 0 bases, and 11 bases separated the two germline ends. CDR3 DNA: TGTGCCAGCAGTCCACGCAGGATCTCTGGAAACACCATATATTTT. This translates into CASSPRRISGNTIYF.

The gene calls are TRBV2 and TRBJ1-1; perhaps TRBD1 as D (5 bases). Looked up from germline, CDR1 is SNHLY and CDR2 is FYNNEI. This CDR3 has 14 residues. The V end was cut by 4 bases, the J end by 4 bases, with 13 bases between. The CDR3 region is CASSVGGSVTEAFF. CDR3 nucleotide sequence: TGTGCCAGCAGTGTGGGGGGGAGTGTCACTGAAGCTTTCTTT. The full variable domain, completed using reference TRBV2 and TRBJ1-1, is EPEVTQTPSHQVTQMGQEVILRCVPISNHLYFYWYRQILGQKVEFLVSFYNNEISEKSEIFDDQFSVERPDGSNFTLKIRSTKLEDSAMYFCASSVGGSVTEAFFGQGTRLTVV.

The chain has TRBV18 and TRBJ1-2; no firm D call. The CDR3 consists of 12 residues. The germline V gene has CDR1 KGHSH and CDR2 LQKENI. Trimming removed 5 bases from V and 7 bases from J, with 11 bases in between. CDR3 amino acids: CASSSDRLGYTF. The CDR3 DNA is TGTGCCAGCTCATCAGATCGTCTTGGCTACACCTTC.

This chain joins TRBV5-4 and TRBJ1-2; perhaps TRBD1 as D (5 bases). V dropped 0 bases and J dropped 4 bases, with 10 bases sitting between them. CDR3 length equals 14 residues. Per the germline V gene, CDR1 is SGHNT and CDR2 is YYREEE (reference sequence). The CDR3, as DNA: TGTGCCAGCAGCTTGGGGGGCACCTCCTATGGCTACACCTTC. Protein: CASSLGGTSYGYTF.

The rearrangement joins TRBV2 to TRBJ1-4, with D unclear. Germline CDR1 and CDR2: SNHLY and FYNNEI. CDR3 length: 14 amino acids. The V gene lost 6 bases and the J gene lost 0 bases, with 8 bases spanning the gap. As DNA, the CDR3 is TGTGCCAGCAGGTCACCTGCAACTAATGAAAAACTGTTTTTT. It specifies CASRSPATNEKLFF.

The rearrangement links TRBV11-2 to TRBJ2-1; perhaps TRBD1 as D (5 bases). CDR1 and CDR2 (germline): SGHAT, FQNNGV. With 5 bases removed from V and 7 bases from J, the gap between germline ends came to 18 bases. The CDR3 loop spans 15 amino acids. The chain's CDR3 is CASSPVGDYRNEQFF. The DNA for the CDR3 is TGTGCCAGCAGCCCGGTAGGGGATTATCGTAATGAGCAGTTCTTC.

The gene calls are TRBV7-2 and TRBJ1-1; D is unresolved. Per the germline V gene, CDR1 is SGHTA and CDR2 is FQGNSA. The CDR3 length is 12 residues. V dropped 8 bases and J dropped 5 bases, with 12 bases sitting between them. The CDR3 reads CASGFGVTEAFF. In DNA, the CDR3 is TGTGCCAGCGGATTCGGGGTTACTGAAGCTTTCTTT.

V usage is TRBV11-1 and J usage is TRBJ2-1; D unresolved. V shed 1 base and J shed 7 bases, with 8 bases lying between them. The CDR3 loop spans 13 amino acids. CDR1 SGHAT and CDR2 FQDESV come from the germline V gene (reference sequence). CDR3 sequence: CASSLVHRNEQFF. The CDR3 DNA is TGTGCCAGCAGCTTAGTTCATCGGAATGAGCAGTTCTTC.

This clone is a singleton in its sample. The J gene is TRBJ2-1, the V gene TRBV3-1 (or the pseudogene TRBV3-2), with 15 bases that match TRBD2. Germline V CDR1 and CDR2: LGHDT, YNNKEL (reference sequence). This CDR3 has 18 amino acids. With 1 base clipped from V and 7 bases from J, the junction kept 8 bases outside the gene matches. The chain's CDR3 is CASSQVRTSGGAYNEQFF. The DNA for the CDR3 is TGTGCCAGCAGCCAAGTACGGACTAGCGGGGGGGCTTATAATGAGCAGTTCTTC.

The chain employs TRBV19 and TRBJ1-2, with no clear D. Germline CDR1 is LNHDA and CDR2 is SQIVND (reference sequence). This CDR3 comprises 17 residues. V dropped 5 bases and J dropped 0 bases, with 19 bases sitting between them. CDR3 in DNA: TGTGCCAGTAGTTTTGAGCCGGCACTTCAAGCTAACTATGGCTACACCTTC. This codes for CASSFEPALQANYGYTF.